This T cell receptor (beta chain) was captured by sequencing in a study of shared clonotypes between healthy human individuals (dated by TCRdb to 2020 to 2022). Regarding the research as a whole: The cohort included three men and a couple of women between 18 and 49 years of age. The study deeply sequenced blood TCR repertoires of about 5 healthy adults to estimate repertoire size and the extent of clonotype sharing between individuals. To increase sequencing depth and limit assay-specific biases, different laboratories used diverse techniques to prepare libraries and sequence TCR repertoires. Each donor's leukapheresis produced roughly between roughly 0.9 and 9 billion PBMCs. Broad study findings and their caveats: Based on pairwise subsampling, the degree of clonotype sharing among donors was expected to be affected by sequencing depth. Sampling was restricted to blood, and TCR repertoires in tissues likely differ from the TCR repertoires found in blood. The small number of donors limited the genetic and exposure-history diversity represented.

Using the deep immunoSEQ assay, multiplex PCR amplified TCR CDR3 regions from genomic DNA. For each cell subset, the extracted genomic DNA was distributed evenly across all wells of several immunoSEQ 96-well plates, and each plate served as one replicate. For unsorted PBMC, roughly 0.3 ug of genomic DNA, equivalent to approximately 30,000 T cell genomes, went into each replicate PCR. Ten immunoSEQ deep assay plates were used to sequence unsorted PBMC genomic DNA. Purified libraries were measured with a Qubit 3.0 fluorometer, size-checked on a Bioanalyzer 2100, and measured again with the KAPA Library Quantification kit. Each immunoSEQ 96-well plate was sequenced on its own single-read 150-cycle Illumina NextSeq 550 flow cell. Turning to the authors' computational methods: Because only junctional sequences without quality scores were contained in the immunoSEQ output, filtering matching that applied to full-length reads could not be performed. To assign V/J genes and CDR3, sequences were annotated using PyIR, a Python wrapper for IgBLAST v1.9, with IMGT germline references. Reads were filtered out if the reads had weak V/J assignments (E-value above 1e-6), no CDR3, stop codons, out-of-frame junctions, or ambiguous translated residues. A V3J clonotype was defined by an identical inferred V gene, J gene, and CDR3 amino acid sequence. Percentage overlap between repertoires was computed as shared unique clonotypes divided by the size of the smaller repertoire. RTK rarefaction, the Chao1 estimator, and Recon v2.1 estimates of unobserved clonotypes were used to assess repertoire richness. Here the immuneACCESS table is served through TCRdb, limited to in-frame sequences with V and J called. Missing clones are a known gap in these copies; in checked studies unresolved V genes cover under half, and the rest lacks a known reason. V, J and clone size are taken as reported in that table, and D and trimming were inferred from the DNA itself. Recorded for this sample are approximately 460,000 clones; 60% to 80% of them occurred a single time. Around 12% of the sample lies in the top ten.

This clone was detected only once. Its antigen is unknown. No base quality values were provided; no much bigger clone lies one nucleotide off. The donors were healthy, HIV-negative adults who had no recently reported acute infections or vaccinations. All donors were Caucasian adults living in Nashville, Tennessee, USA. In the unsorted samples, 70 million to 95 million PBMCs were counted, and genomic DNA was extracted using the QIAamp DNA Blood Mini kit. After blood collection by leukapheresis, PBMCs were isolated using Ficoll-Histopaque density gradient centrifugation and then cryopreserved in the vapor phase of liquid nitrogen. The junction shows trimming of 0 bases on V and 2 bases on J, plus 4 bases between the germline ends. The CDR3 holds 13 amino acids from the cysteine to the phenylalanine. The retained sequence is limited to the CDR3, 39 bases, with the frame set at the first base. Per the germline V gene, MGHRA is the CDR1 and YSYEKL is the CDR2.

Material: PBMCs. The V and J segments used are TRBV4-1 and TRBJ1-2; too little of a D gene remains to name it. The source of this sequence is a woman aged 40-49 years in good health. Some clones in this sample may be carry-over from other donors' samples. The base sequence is TGCGCCAGCAGCCAAGACTCCAACTATGGCTACACCTTC. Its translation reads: CASSQDSNYGYTF.